This TCR beta chain appears in the sequencing data of a study of shared clonotypes between healthy human individuals. The length of the CDR3 is 15 residues. Germline values: CDR1 SNHLY, CDR2 FYNNEI. V lost 0 bases, J lost 3 bases, and 11 bases lay in between. The DNA input per sorted-subset replicate PCR was roughly 0.2 ug, corresponding to 32,000 or so T cell genomes. Method: immunoSEQ multiplex PCR; TCRdb's copy keeps in-frame clones and lacks some. The data contain roughly 2.2 million clones, less than 95% of them singletons. This clone has a handful of counts. The V gene is TRBV2, the J gene TRBJ1-2; D remains ambiguous. The material sequenced was naive CD4+ T cells from PBMCs. Sample subset: CD45RA+ positively selected. The TCR sequence derives from a man aged 18 to 29 in good health. Some clones in this sample may be carry-over from other donors' samples. The CDR3 is CASSEALPRDYGYTF. The CDR3 DNA sequence: TGTGCCAGCAGTGAAGCGCTCCCTCGGGACTATGGCTACACCTTC.